Below are 8 T cell receptor beta chains sequenced from a single sample in a study of cytomegalovirus exposure and HLA in healthy donors (dated by TCRdb to about 2017). Preparation of the library involved the immunoSEQ multiplex PCR assay. For the multiplex PCR, a mixture combining 60 forward primers for TCR Vbeta segments and 13 reverse primers for TCR Jbeta segments was used. In its TCRdb copy, this immuneACCESS table keeps in-frame sequences only and misses some clones. Where compared with another copy, unresolved V genes explain less than half of these, and the others have no known cause. For this sample the table gives 150,000 or so clones, of which around 74% were detected only once. The ten largest clones take up roughly 2% of the sample. Sequences were obtained from PBMCs. All receptors come from a female donor in good health and CMV-seronegative.

In DNA form, the CDR3 reads TGTGCCAGCAGCGTAGGAGCGGGAGGGCCGAAGTACTTC. As protein: CASSVGAGGPKYF. The chain joins TRBV9 to TRBJ2-7; TRBD2 matches at 10 bases. After removal of 0 bases from V and 11 bases from J, the junction contained 5 bases not matched to a gene. Germline CDR1 reads SGDLS; CDR2 reads YYNGEE. The CDR3 is 13 residues long.

The chain recombines TRBV6-6 with TRBJ2-2; no firm D call. Between the trimmed V and J ends, which lost 8 bases and 7 bases, there was a span of 14 bases. The CDR3 runs to 13 residues. Germline V gives CDR1 MNHNY, CDR2 SVGAGI (reference sequence). In DNA form, the CDR3 reads TGTGCCAGCGGTAACCCATCGGGCGGGGAGCTGTTTTTT. Its protein product is CASGNPSGGELFF.

V and J are TRBV19 and TRBJ2-7; tentative D call: TRBD2 (5 bases). This CDR3 is built from 14 residues. The ends were cut back, 5 bases at V and 5 bases at J, with 16 bases in the middle. Germline V CDR1 and CDR2: LNHDA, SQIVND (reference sequence). The chain's CDR3 is CASSLPRRGNEQYF. The CDR3 DNA is TGTGCCAGTAGTCTCCCTCGCCGAGGGAACGAGCAGTACTTC.

This clone has only a few counts. V and J are TRBV5-4 and TRBJ2-3; TRBD1 matches 9 bases. Losses at the gene ends were 5 bases for V and 7 bases for J; bases not matched to a gene: 11. There are 15 residues in the CDR3. Germline CDR1 is SGHNT and CDR2 is YYREEE (reference sequence). The CDR3 is CASSRAVTGGNTQYF. Here the CDR3 DNA reads TGTGCCAGCAGTCGGGCAGTGACAGGGGGAAATACGCAGTATTTT.

This clone was picked up a small number of times. The J gene is TRBJ2-4, the V gene TRBV18; TRBD2 agrees at 14 bases. The CDR3 runs to 14 residues. Germline V gene data show CDR1 as KGHSH and CDR2 as LQKENI. Trimming took 6 bases from V and 6 from J; bases not matched to a gene: 1. In nucleotides, the CDR3 is TGTGCCAGCTCCGGGACTAGCGGGAGAAACATTCAGTACTTC. The encoded protein is CASSGTSGRNIQYF.

The chain couples TRBV18 to TRBJ1-1, with D possibly matching TRBD1 (5 bases). The CDR3 runs to 16 residues. V was cut by 3 bases and J by 0 bases, with 14 bases left in between. Germline loops: CDR1 KGHSH, CDR2 LQKENI. In DNA form, the CDR3 reads TGTGCCAGCTCACCCAGGGACTTGATGATGAACACTGAAGCTTTCTTT. Amino acid sequence: CASSPRDLMMNTEAFF.

This chain links TRBV19 with TRBJ1-2, with 7 bases identical to TRBD1. CDR3 length: 13 amino acids. The V segment lost 10 bases and the J segment 7 bases; nucleotides outside the gene matches: 12. Germline V gene lookup returns CDR1 LNHDA and CDR2 SQIVND (reference sequence). CDR3 residues: CATQQGRLRGYTF. In DNA, the CDR3 is TGTGCCACCCAACAGGGGAGGTTACGTGGCTACACCTTC.

This clone was seen a few times. The gene calls are TRBV9 and TRBJ2-7; D unresolved. This CDR3 contains 14 residues. Germline-derived CDR1 and CDR2 are SGDLS and YYNGEE. Deletions cut 0 bases from V and 6 bases from J, with 13 bases between. CDR3 amino acids: CASSVADFGSEQYF. The CDR3 nucleotides read TGTGCCAGCAGCGTAGCAGACTTTGGTTCCGAGCAGTACTTC.